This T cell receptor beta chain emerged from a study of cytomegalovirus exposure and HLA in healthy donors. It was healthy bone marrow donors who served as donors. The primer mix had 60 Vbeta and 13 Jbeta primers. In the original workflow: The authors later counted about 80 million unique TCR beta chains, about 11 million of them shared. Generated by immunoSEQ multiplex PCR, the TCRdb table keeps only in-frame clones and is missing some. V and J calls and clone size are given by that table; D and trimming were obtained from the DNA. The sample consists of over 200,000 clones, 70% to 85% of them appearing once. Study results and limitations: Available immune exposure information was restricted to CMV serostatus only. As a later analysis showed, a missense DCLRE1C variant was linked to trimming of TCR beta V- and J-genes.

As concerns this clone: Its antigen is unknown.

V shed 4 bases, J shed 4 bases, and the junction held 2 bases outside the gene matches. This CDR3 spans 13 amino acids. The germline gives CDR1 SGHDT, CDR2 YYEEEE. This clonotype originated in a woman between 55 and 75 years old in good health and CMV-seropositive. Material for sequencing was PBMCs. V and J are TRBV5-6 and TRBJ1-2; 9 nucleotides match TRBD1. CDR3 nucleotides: TGTGCCAGCAGCCGGACAGGGGCCTATGGCTACACCTTC. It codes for CASSRTGAYGYTF.